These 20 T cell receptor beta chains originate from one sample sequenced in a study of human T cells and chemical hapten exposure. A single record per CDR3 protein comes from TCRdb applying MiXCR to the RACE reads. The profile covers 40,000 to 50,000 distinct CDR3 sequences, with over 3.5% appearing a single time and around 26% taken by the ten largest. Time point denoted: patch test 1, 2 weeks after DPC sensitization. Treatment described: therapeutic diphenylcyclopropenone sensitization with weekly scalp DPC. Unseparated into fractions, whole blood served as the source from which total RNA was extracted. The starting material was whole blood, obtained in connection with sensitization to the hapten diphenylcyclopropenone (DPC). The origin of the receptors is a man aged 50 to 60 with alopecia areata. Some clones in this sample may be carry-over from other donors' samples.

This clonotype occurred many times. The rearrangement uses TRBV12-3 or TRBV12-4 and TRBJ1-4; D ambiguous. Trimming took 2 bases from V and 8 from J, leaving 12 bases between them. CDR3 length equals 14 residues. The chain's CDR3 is CASSLSGRQEKLFF. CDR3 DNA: TGTGCCAGCAGTTTAAGCGGGAGACAAGAAAAACTGTTTTTT.

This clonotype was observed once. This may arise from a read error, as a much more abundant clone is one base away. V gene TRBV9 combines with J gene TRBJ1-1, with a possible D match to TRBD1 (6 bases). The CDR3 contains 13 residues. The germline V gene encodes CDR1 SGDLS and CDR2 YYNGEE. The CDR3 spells CACSAGQTNRAFF. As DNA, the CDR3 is TGTGCCTGCAGCGCAGGACAGACAAATCGGGCTTTCTTT.

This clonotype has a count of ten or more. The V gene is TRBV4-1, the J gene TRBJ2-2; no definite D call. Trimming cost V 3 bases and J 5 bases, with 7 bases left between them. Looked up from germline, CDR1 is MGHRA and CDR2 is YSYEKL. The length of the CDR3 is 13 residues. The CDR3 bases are TGCGCCAGCAGCCACCCAGTAACCGGGGAGCTGTTTTTT. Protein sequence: CASSHPVTGELFF.

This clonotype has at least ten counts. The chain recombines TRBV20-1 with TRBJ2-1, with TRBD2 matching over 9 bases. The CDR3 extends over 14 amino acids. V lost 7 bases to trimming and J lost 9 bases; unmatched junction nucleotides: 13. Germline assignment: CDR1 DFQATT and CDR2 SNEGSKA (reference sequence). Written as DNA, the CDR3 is TGCAGTGAGCGAACCCGGGCGGGAGGGAGTGAGCAGTTCTTC. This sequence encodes CSERTRAGGSEQFF.

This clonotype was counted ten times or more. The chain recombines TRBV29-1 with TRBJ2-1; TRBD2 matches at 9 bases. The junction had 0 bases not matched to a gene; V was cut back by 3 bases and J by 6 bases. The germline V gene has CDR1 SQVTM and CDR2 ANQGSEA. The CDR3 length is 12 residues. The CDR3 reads CSVEREGNEQFF. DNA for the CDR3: TGCAGCGTTGAGCGGGAGGGCAATGAGCAGTTCTTC.

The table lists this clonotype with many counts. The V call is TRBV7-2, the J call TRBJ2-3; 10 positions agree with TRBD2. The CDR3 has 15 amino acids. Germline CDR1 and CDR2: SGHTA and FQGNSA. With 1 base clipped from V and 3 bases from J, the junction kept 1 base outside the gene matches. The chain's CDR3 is CASSLGGLATDTQYF. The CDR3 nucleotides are TGTGCCAGCAGCTTAGGGGGACTAGCGACAGATACGCAGTATTTT. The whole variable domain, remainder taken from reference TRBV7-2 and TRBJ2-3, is GAGVSQSPSNKVTEKGKDVELRCDPISGHTALYWYRQSLGQGLEFLIYFQGNSAPDKSGLPSDRFSAERTGGSVSTLTIQRTQQEDSAVYLCASSLGGLATDTQYFGPGTRLTVL.

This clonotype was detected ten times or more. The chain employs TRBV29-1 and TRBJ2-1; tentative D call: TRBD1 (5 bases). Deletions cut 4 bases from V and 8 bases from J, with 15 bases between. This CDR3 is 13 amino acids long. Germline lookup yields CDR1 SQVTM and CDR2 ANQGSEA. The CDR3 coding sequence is TGCAGCGTTGTACCCCAGGGTAGGGATGAGCAGTTCTTC. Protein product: CSVVPQGRDEQFF.

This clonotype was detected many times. CDR3 amino acids: CASSPGGYEQYF. In DNA form, the CDR3 reads TGTGCCAGCAGCCCCGGAGGCTACGAGCAGTACTTC. The genes are TRBV3-1 and TRBJ2-7; D is possibly TRBD2 (5 bases). With 4 bases removed from V and 3 bases from J, the gap between germline ends came to 7 bases. This CDR3 region has 12 residues. Germline values: CDR1 LGHDT, CDR2 YNNKEL (reference sequence).

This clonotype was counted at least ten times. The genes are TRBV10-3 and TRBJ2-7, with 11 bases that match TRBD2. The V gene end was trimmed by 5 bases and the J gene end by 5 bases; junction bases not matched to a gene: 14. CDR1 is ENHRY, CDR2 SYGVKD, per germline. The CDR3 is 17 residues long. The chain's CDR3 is CAISRQVTSGRGHEQYF. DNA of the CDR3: TGTGCCATCAGTCGACAAGTAACTAGCGGGAGAGGACACGAGCAGTACTTC.

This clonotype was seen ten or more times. For the CDR3, the DNA is TGCAGTGCTAGAGTTCCGGGACTAGTCGGGGAGACCCAGTACTTC. Protein: CSARVPGLVGETQYF. V usage is TRBV20-1 and J usage is TRBJ2-5; TRBD2 aligns across 8 bases. The germline CDR1 and CDR2 sequences are DFQATT and SNEGSKA (reference sequence). The CDR3 covers 15 residues. The V and J ends lost 1 base and 5 bases, in that order; junction bases with no gene match: 9.

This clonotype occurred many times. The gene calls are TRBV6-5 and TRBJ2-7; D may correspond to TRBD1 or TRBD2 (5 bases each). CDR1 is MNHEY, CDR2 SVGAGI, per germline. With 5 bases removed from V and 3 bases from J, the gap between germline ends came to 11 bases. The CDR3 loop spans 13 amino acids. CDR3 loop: CASSPGRLYEQYF. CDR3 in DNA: TGTGCCAGCAGTCCGGGACGCCTCTACGAGCAGTACTTC.

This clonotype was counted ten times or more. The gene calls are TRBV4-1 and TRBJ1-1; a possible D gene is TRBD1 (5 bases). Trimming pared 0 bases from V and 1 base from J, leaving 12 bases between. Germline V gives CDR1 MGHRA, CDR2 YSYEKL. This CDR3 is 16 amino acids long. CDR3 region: CASSQDPGRRNTEAFF. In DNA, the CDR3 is TGCGCCAGCAGCCAAGATCCGGGACGACGGAACACTGAAGCTTTCTTT.

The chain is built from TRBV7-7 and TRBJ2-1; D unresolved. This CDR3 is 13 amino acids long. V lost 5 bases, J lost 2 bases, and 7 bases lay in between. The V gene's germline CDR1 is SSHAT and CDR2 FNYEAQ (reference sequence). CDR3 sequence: CASSASPYNEQFF. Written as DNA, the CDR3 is TGTGCCAGCAGCGCGTCACCCTACAATGAGCAGTTCTTC.

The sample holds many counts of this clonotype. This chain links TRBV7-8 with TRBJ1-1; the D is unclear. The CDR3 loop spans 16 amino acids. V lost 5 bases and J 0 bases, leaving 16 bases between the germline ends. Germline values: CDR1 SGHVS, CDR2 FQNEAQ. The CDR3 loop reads CASSLRPLTMNTEAFF. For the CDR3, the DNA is TGTGCCAGCAGCCTACGACCGCTAACTATGAACACTGAAGCTTTCTTT.

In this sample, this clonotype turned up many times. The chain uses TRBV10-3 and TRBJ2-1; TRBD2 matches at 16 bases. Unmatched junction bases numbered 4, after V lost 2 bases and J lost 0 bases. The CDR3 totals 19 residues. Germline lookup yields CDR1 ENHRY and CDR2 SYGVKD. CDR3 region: CAISEPGLAGGSSYNEQFF. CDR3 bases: TGTGCCATCAGTGAGCCGGGACTAGCGGGAGGGAGCTCCTACAATGAGCAGTTCTTC.

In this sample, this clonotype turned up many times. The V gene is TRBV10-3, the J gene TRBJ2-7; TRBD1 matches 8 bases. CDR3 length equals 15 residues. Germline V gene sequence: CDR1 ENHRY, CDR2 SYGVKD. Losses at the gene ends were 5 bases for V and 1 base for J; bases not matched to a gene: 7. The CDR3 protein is CAISPDRGRSYEQYF. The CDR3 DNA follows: TGTGCCATCAGTCCCGACAGGGGCCGTTCCTACGAGCAGTACTTC.

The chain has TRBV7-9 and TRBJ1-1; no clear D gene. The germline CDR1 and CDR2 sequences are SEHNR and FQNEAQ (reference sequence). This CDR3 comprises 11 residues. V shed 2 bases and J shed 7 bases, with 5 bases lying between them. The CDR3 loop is CASSLISEAFF. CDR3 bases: TGTGCCAGCAGCTTAATCAGTGAAGCTTTCTTT.

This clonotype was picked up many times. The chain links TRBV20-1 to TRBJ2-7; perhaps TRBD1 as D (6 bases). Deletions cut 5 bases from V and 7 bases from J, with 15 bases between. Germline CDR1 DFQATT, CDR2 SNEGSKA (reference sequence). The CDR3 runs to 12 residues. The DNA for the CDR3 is TGCAGTGCTGGGGGCTGGATGGGGGAGCAGTACTTC. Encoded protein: CSAGGWMGEQYF.

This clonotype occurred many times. CDR3 DNA sequence: TGCAGTGCTGGGTTACGGGGAGCCGGAGATACGCAGTATTTT. It yields the protein CSAGLRGAGDTQYF. This chain joins TRBV20-1 and TRBJ2-3, with a tentative D call TRBD2 (5 bases). The germline CDR1 and CDR2 sequences are DFQATT and SNEGSKA (reference sequence). The CDR3 extends over 14 amino acids. Trimming took 5 bases from V and 5 from J, leaving 17 bases between them.

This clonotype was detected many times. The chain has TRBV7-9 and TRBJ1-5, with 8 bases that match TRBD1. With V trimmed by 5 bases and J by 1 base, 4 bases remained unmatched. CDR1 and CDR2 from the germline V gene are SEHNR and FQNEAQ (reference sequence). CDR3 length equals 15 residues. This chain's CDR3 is CASSPRDRSNQPQHF. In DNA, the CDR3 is TGTGCCAGCAGCCCACGGGACAGGAGCAATCAGCCCCAGCATTTT.